Listed below are T cell receptor beta chains from one sample, sequenced in a study of T cell clones after liver transplantation. Libraries were prepared by immunoSEQ multiplex PCR; TCRdb keeps only in-frame clonotypes and omits some of them. This table has over 50,000 clones, about 86% appearing once. Here the sequenced sample was CD8+ T cells from blood, taken 12 months after liver transplant. These TCRs come from a human patient who received a liver transplant. Some T cells may trace back to the graft donor. Both conserved end residues are part of each CDR3. A D gene is named only where the DNA matches it firmly. Size values are once, few and many counts, or a class for expanded clones, and some rows have none.

v_gene	d_gene	j_gene	abundance	CDR3aa	CDR3nt
TRBV4-3	TRBD1	TRBJ1-5	.	CASSQEATGGNQPQHF	TGCGCCAGCAGCCAAGAAGCGACAGGGGGCAATCAGCCCCAGCATTTT
TRBV19	TRBD1	TRBJ1-1	.	CASIPLGTGDPNTEAFF	TGTGCCAGTATCCCCCTGGGGACAGGGGACCCGAACACTGAAGCTTTCTTT
TRBV27	.	TRBJ2-7	.	CASTLGVGYEQYF	TGTGCCAGCACCCTGGGAGTGGGATACGAGCAGTACTTC
TRBV7-9	.	TRBJ1-1	.	CASSLGVTEAFF	TGTGCCAGCAGCTTAGGGGTCACTGAAGCTTTCTTT
TRBV15	.	TRBJ1-5	.	CATSRDWRDPQHF	TGTGCCACCAGCAGAGATTGGCGCGATCCCCAGCATTTT
TRBV4-2	TRBD2	TRBJ2-1	.	CASSHFTSGPEGPYNEQFF	TGTGCCAGCAGCCACTTTACTAGCGGACCGGAGGGGCCCTACAATGAGCAGTTCTTC
TRBV5-4	TRBD2	TRBJ2-1	.	CASSLIAGEGGNEQFF	TGTGCCAGCAGCTTAATAGCGGGAGAAGGTGGCAATGAGCAGTTCTTC
TRBV19	TRBD2	TRBJ2-1	.	CASSIGGLAYNEQFF	TGTGCCAGTAGTATCGGGGGACTAGCCTACAATGAGCAGTTCTTC
TRBV4-3	.	TRBJ2-5	.	CASSQEGLATFQETQYF	TGCGCCAGCAGCCAAGAGGGGCTAGCGACCTTCCAAGAGACCCAGTACTTC
TRBV27	TRBD1	TRBJ2-4	few	CASSERTGPKNIQYF	TGTGCCAGCAGTGAACGGACAGGGCCCAAAAACATTCAGTACTTC
TRBV6-4	.	TRBJ2-1	.	CASSTGTENEQFF	TGTGCCAGCAGTACCGGGACCGAAAATGAGCAGTTCTTC
TRBV27	.	TRBJ1-1	.	CASSLLGTEAFF	TGTGCCAGCAGTTTATTGGGGACTGAAGCTTTCTTT
TRBV27	TRBD1	TRBJ1-1	.	CASSLKGTVTEAFF	TGTGCCAGCAGTTTGAAGGGGACAGTAACTGAAGCTTTCTTT
TRBV19	.	TRBJ1-3	once	CASSIRISGNTIYF	TGTGCCAGTAGTATAAGGATCTCTGGAAACACCATATATTTT
TRBV4-3	TRBD2	TRBJ2-2	few	CASSQDLGLAGATGELFF	TGCGCCAGCAGCCAAGATCTAGGGCTAGCGGGAGCCACCGGGGAGCTGTTTTTT
TRBV9	.	TRBJ2-7	.	CASSVESGSSYEQYF	TGTGCCAGCAGCGTAGAAAGCGGAAGCTCCTACGAGCAGTACTTC
TRBV7-8	.	TRBJ2-7	.	CASSKDSSYEQYF	TGTGCCAGCAGCAAGGACAGTTCCTACGAGCAGTACTTC
TRBV28	.	TRBJ2-5	.	CASRAGGQETQYF	TGTGCCAGCAGAGCCGGGGGACAAGAGACCCAGTACTTC
TRBV9	TRBD2	TRBJ2-1	.	CASSPGGLVTAYNEQFF	TGTGCCAGCAGCCCGGGGGGGTTGGTTACAGCCTACAATGAGCAGTTCTTC
TRBV13	TRBD2	TRBJ2-3	.	CASSSSLGTSGGGADTQYF	TGTGCCAGCAGCTCCTCCCTGGGGACTAGCGGAGGGGGGGCAGATACGCAGTATTTT
TRBV6-5	TRBD2	TRBJ2-3	.	CASSLVAGARDTQYF	TGTGCCAGCAGTTTGGTAGCGGGAGCGAGAGATACGCAGTATTTT
TRBV19	.	TRBJ2-7	.	CASSDQGFEQYF	TGTGCCAGTAGTGATCAGGGGTTCGAGCAGTACTTC
TRBV7-9	.	TRBJ2-5	.	CASSSTQGYREETQYF	TGTGCCAGCAGCTCTACGCAGGGGTATAGGGAGGAGACCCAGTACTTC
TRBV28	TRBD1	TRBJ2-7	.	CASSRQGISYEQYF	TGTGCCAGCAGTCGACAGGGGATATCCTACGAGCAGTACTTC